These T cell receptor beta chains were read from a single sample in a study of shared clonotypes between healthy human individuals. TCRdb keeps only in-frame clones here, not all; method: immunoSEQ multiplex PCR. Of fewer than 700,000 clones listed, roughly 96% are singletons. The sequencing sample was made of naive CD8+ T cells sorted from blood. These receptors were obtained from a woman in her thirties in good health. The CDR3 runs from the conserved cysteine through the conserved F or W. The order of the fields is clone size, J gene, V gene, D gene, CDR3 protein, CDR3 DNA. D genes are given only for firm matches. A row's size may be missing; if present it is once, few, many or a size class.

>.|TRBJ2-7|TRBV29-1|TRBD2
CSVSGGSFYEQYF
TGCAGCGTTTCCGGCGGGAGCTTCTACGAGCAGTACTTC
>once|TRBJ2-3|TRBV2|TRBD2
CASEVSGRAFRTDTQYF
TGTGCCAGCGAGGTTAGCGGGAGGGCCTTCAGAACAGATACGCAGTATTTT
>.|TRBJ2-7|TRBV15|.
CATSRGSGLYSYEQYF
TGTGCCACCAGCAGAGGATCCGGGCTTTACTCCTACGAGCAGTACTTC
>.|TRBJ1-1|TRBV10-2|TRBD1
CASSETGTGGFGTEAFF
TGCGCCAGCAGTGAGACCGGGACAGGGGGCTTTGGGACTGAAGCTTTCTTT
>.|TRBJ2-7|TRBV7-2|TRBD2
CASSLVGSGREQYF
TGTGCCAGCAGCTTAGTTGGCAGCGGGAGGGAGCAGTACTTC
>.|TRBJ2-5|TRBV6-5|TRBD1
CASSYSKEGGLETQYF
TGTGCCAGCAGTTACTCGAAGGAAGGGGGCTTGGAGACCCAGTACTTC
>.|TRBJ2-3|TRBV14|.
CASSQEFTSTDTQYF
TGTGCCAGCAGCCAAGAATTTACCAGCACAGATACGCAGTATTTT
>.|TRBJ2-2|TRBV11-2|TRBD2
CASSLVGLGAGELFF
TGTGCCAGCAGCTTAGTGGGACTAGGTGCCGGGGAGCTGTTTTTT
>.|TRBJ1-4|TRBV6-5|TRBD1
CASSQGQGGKLFF
TGTGCCAGCAGTCAAGGACAGGGTGGAAAACTGTTTTTT
>.|TRBJ2-1|TRBV29-1|TRBD2
CSVGSGRFYNEQFF
TGCAGCGTTGGTAGCGGGAGATTCTACAATGAGCAGTTCTTC
>.|TRBJ1-2|TRBV6-5|TRBD1
CASTQGAGNGYTF
TGTGCTTCAACACAGGGGGCAGGTAATGGCTACACCTTC
>.|TRBJ1-5|TRBV5-1|.
CASSLGGYNQPQHF
TGCGCCAGCAGCTTGGGAGGATATAATCAGCCCCAGCATTTT
>.|TRBJ2-7|TRBV11-2|.
CASSFERGYEQYF
TGTGCCAGCAGCTTTGAACGGGGCTACGAGCAGTACTTC
>.|TRBJ1-3|TRBV5-6|.
CASSFGRVGGNTIYF
TGTGCCAGCAGCTTTGGACGGGTGGGAGGAAACACCATATATTTT
>.|TRBJ2-5|TRBV27|.
CASGSEETQYF
TGTGCCAGCGGGTCAGAAGAGACCCAGTACTTC
>.|TRBJ2-2|TRBV4-1|TRBD2
CASKPGLADTGELFF
TGCGCCAGCAAGCCCGGACTAGCCGACACCGGGGAGCTGTTTTTT
>.|TRBJ1-4|TRBV21-1|.
CASSKALWGINEKLFF
TGTGCCAGCAGCAAAGCGTTGTGGGGCATAAATGAAAAACTGTTTTTT
>once|TRBJ2-7|TRBV7-1|.
CASSLGSSSYEQYF
TGTGCCAGCAGCTTAGGCTCCAGTTCCTACGAGCAGTACTTC
>.|TRBJ1-4|TRBV11-2|.
CASSYGSSSIEKLFF
TGTGCCAGCAGCTATGGATCAAGTTCTATTGAAAAACTGTTTTTT
>.|TRBJ2-7|TRBV4-1|TRBD2
CASSRPTSGSTYEQYF
TGCGCCAGCAGCCGACCGACTAGCGGGAGTACCTACGAGCAGTACTTC
>.|TRBJ2-2|TRBV4-1|.
CASSFSGTGELFF
TGCGCCAGCAGCTTTAGCGGCACCGGGGAGCTGTTTTTT
>.|TRBJ2-1|TRBV5-4|.
CASSLVAGKNEQFF
TGTGCCAGCAGCTTGGTAGCCGGGAAGAATGAGCAGTTCTTC
>.|TRBJ2-2|TRBV19|.
CASSIVSVGTGELFF
TGTGCCAGTAGTATAGTTAGTGTCGGCACCGGGGAGCTGTTTTTT
>.|TRBJ2-1|TRBV19|.
CASSIDALLWTTKSYNEQFF
TGTGCCAGTAGTATAGACGCTCTTCTTTGGACTACCAAAAGCTACAATGAGCAGTTCTTC
>.|TRBJ1-5|TRBV2|.
CASSESSYSNQPQHF
TGTGCCAGCAGTGAATCCAGCTATAGCAATCAGCCCCAGCATTTT
>.|TRBJ1-6|TRBV27|.
CASSLAGPGSPLHF
TGTGCCAGCAGCCTGGCTGGGCCGGGCTCACCCCTCCACTTT
>.|TRBJ1-2|TRBV27|.
CASRLSGRDYYGYTF
TGTGCCAGCAGACTTTCGGGTAGGGACTACTATGGCTACACCTTC
>.|TRBJ2-2|TRBV21-1|.
CASTKMKTGELFF
TGTGCCAGCACCAAAATGAAAACCGGGGAGCTGTTTTTT
>.|TRBJ1-4|TRBV6-5|.
CASSRTSYNEKLFF
TGTGCCAGCAGCCGGACATCGTATAATGAAAAACTGTTTTTT
>.|TRBJ2-7|TRBV27|TRBD2
CASGDIPGLAVYEQYF
TGTGCCAGCGGCGATATCCCGGGACTAGCAGTCTACGAGCAGTACTTC
>.|TRBJ2-4|TRBV2|.
CASSGKVLNIQYF
TGTGCCAGCAGTGGGAAGGTGCTCAACATTCAGTACTTC
>.|TRBJ2-7|TRBV6-1|TRBD2
CASILSGSFSYEQYF
TGTGCCAGCATTCTTAGCGGGAGTTTCTCCTACGAGCAGTACTTC
>.|TRBJ1-1|TRBV11-3|.
CASSLALGEAFF
TGTGCCAGCAGCTTAGCTTTAGGTGAAGCTTTCTTT
>.|TRBJ2-7|TRBV7-9|TRBD2
CASSSFPGLAYEQYF
TGTGCCAGCAGTTCGTTCCCGGGACTAGCGTACGAGCAGTACTTC
>.|TRBJ1-2|TRBV5-6|.
CASSISGSNYGYTF
TGTGCCAGCAGTATCTCCGGGTCTAACTATGGCTACACCTTC
>.|TRBJ2-7|TRBV5-6|TRBD1
CASSSGTGAYEQYF
TGTGCCAGCAGCTCTGGGACAGGGGCCTACGAGCAGTACTTC
>.|TRBJ2-1|TRBV19|.
CASSINGDHEQFF
TGTGCCAGTAGTATAAATGGGGACCATGAGCAGTTCTTC
>.|TRBJ2-7|TRBV19|.
CASSGDLYEQYF
TGTGCCAGTAGTGGGGATCTCTACGAGCAGTACTTC
>.|TRBJ2-7|TRBV19|.
CASNGMTGGEQYF
TGTGCCAGTAATGGGATGACAGGCGGCGAGCAGTACTTC
>.|TRBJ2-7|TRBV19|.
CASSETGSAVYEQYF
TGTGCCAGTAGTGAAACAGGGTCTGCCGTTTACGAGCAGTACTTC
>.|TRBJ1-1|TRBV5-4|.
CASSLGQPTEAFF
TGTGCCAGCAGCTTAGGACAGCCCACTGAAGCTTTCTTT
>.|TRBJ2-3|TRBV19|.
CASSITPTNTDTQYF
TGTGCCAGTAGTATTACACCCACCAACACAGATACGCAGTATTTT
>.|TRBJ2-7|TRBV11-2|TRBD2
CASSSRGGRVSNEQYF
TGTGCCAGCAGCTCGAGGGGCGGGAGGGTTAGCAACGAGCAGTACTTC
>.|TRBJ2-7|TRBV13|.
CASRDGLTYEQYF
TGTGCCAGCAGGGACGGACTCACTTACGAGCAGTACTTC
>.|TRBJ2-5|TRBV7-8|TRBD1
CASSTTGTGGAAQYF
TGTGCCAGCAGCACCACCGGGACAGGGGGCGCTGCCCAGTACTTC
>.|TRBJ1-5|TRBV19|.
CASSITGYPNQPQHF
TGTGCCAGTAGTATAACAGGATACCCCAATCAGCCCCAGCATTTT
>.|TRBJ2-7|TRBV9|.
CASRYGTAYEQYF
TGTGCCAGCAGGTATGGGACGGCATACGAGCAGTACTTC
>.|TRBJ2-1|TRBV7-2|TRBD2
CASSPSGSSYNEQFF
TGTGCCAGCAGCCCTAGCGGGAGTTCGTACAATGAGCAGTTCTTC
>once|TRBJ2-5|TRBV30|TRBD2
CAWSGGAGGTQETQYF
TGTGCCTGGAGTGGCGGAGCGGGAGGGACCCAAGAGACCCAGTACTTC
>few|TRBJ2-7|TRBV27|TRBD1
CASSPQGANYEQYF
TGTGCCAGCAGTCCCCAGGGGGCGAACTACGAGCAGTACTTC
>.|TRBJ2-2|TRBV4-2|TRBD2
CASSQTGGFPGELFF
TGTGCCAGCAGCCAAACGGGAGGCTTCCCCGGGGAGCTGTTTTTT
>.|TRBJ2-3|TRBV7-9|.
CASSSSVADTQYF
TGTGCCAGCAGCTCTAGCGTCGCAGATACGCAGTATTTT
>.|TRBJ2-3|TRBV10-1|TRBD2
CASSEGAGVTDTQYF
TGCGCCAGCAGTGAAGGAGCGGGAGTTACAGATACGCAGTATTTT
>.|TRBJ2-1|TRBV28|.
CASGDYPESYNEQFF
TGTGCCAGCGGCGATTATCCGGAATCCTACAATGAGCAGTTCTTC
>.|TRBJ1-5|TRBV7-6|.
CASSLRDHRTGKPQHF
TGTGCCAGCAGCTTAAGGGACCATCGCACAGGGAAGCCCCAGCATTTT